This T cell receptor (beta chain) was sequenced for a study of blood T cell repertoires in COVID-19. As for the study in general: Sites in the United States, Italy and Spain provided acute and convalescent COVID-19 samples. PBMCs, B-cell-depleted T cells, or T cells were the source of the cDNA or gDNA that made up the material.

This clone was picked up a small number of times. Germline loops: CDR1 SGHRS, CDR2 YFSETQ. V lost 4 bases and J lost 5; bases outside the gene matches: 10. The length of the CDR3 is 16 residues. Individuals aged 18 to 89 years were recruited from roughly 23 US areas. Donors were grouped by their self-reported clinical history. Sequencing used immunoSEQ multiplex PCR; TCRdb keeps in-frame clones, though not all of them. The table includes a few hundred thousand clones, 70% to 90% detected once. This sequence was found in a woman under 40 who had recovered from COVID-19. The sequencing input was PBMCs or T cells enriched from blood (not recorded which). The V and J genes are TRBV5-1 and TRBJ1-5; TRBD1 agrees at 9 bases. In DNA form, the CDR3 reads TGCGCCAGCAGCCGGGGGACAGGGCCTCTCCATCAGCCCCAGCATTTT. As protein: CASSRGTGPLHQPQHF.